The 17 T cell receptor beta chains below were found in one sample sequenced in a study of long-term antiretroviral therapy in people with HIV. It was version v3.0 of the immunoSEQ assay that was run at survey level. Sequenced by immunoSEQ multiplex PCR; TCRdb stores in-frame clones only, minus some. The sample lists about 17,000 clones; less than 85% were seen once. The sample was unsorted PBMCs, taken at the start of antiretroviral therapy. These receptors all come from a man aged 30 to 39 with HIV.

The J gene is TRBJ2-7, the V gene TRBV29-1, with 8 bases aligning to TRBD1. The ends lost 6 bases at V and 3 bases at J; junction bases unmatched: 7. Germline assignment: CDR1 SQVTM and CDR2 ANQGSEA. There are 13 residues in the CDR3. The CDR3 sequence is CSVTGEDGYEQYF. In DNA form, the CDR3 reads TGCAGCGTGACAGGGGAGGATGGCTACGAGCAGTACTTC.

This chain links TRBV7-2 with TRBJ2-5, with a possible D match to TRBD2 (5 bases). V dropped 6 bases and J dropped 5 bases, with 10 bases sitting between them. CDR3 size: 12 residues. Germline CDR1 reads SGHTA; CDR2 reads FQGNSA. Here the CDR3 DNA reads TGTGCCAGCAGTCCAGCGGCCGAGACCCAGTACTTC. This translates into CASSPAAETQYF.

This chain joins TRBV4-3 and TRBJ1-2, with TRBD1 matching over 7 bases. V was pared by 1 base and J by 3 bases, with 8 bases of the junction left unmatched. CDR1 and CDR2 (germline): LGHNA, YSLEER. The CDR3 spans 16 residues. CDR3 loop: CASSQGGTAFDYGYTF. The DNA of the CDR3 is TGCGCCAGCAGCCAAGGGGGGACAGCTTTTGACTATGGCTACACCTTC.

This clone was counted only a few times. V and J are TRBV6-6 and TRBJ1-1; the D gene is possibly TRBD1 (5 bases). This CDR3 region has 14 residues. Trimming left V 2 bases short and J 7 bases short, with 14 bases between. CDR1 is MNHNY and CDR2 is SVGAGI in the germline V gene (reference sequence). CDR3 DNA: TGTGCCAGCAGTTACAATGCAGGGCCCCTTGAAGCTTTCTTT. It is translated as CASSYNAGPLEAFF.

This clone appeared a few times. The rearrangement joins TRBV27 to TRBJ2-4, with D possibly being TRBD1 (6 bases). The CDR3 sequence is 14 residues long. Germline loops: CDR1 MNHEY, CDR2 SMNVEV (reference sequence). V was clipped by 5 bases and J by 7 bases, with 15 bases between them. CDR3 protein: CASSARARGNIQYF. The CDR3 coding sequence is TGTGCCAGCAGTGCCCGAGCCAGGGGCAACATTCAGTACTTC.

In DNA, the CDR3 is TGTGCCAGTAGTACGGGGGACGCTCGGACAAACTATGGCTACACCTTC. Amino acids: CASSTGDARTNYGYTF. This sequence joins TRBV19 and TRBJ1-2; D is perhaps TRBD1 (5 bases). Looked up from germline, CDR1 is LNHDA and CDR2 is SQIVND (reference sequence). Trimming shortened V by 4 bases and J by 2 bases, and 17 bases separated the two germline ends. The length of the CDR3 is 16 residues.

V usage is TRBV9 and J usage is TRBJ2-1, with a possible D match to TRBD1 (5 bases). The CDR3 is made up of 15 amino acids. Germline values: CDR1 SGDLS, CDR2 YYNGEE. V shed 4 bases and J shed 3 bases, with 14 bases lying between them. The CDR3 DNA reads TGTGCCAGCAGCATGGAGCAGGGTAGCTACAATGAGCAGTTCTTC. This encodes CASSMEQGSYNEQFF.

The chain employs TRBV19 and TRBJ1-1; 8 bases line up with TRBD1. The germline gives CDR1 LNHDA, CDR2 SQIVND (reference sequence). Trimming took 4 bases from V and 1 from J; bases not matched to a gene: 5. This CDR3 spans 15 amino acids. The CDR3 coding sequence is TGTGCCAGTAGTAACAGGGGGAGTTCGAACACTGAAGCTTTCTTT. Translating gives CASSNRGSSNTEAFF.

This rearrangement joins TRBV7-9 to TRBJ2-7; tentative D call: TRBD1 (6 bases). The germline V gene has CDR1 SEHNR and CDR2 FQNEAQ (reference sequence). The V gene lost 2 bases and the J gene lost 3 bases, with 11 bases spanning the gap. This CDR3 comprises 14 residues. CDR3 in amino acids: CASSLSTTGYEQYF. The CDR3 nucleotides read TGTGCCAGCAGCTTATCCACGACAGGCTACGAGCAGTACTTC.

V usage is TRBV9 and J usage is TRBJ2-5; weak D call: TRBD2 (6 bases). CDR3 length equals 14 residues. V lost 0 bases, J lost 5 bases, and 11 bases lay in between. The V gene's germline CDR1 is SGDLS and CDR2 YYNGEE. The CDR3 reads CASSVAFGGETQYF. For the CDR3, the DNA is TGTGCCAGCAGCGTAGCTTTCGGAGGGGAGACCCAGTACTTC.

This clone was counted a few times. The CDR3 loop is CASSLGAENQPQHF. The CDR3, as DNA: TGTGCCAGCAGTTTAGGGGCGGAGAATCAGCCCCAGCATTTT. V usage is TRBV28 and J usage is TRBJ1-5, with D perhaps TRBD1 (5 bases). The CDR3 is made up of 14 amino acids. The germline V gene encodes CDR1 MDHEN and CDR2 SYDVKM. V was pared by 2 bases and J by 4 bases, with 9 bases between.

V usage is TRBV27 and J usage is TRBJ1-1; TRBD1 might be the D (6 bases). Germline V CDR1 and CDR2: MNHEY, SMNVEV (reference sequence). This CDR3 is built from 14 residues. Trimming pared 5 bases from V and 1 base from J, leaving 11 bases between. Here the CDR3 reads CASSPLTGNTEAFF. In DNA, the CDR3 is TGTGCCAGCAGTCCGTTGACAGGGAACACTGAAGCTTTCTTT.

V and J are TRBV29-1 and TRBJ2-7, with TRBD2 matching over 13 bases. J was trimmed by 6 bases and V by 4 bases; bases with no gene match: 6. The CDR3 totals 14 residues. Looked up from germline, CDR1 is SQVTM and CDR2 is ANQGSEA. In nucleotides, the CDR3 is TGCAGCGTTGCAACTAGCGGGAGGGCCGCCGAGCAGTACTTC. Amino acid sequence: CSVATSGRAAEQYF.

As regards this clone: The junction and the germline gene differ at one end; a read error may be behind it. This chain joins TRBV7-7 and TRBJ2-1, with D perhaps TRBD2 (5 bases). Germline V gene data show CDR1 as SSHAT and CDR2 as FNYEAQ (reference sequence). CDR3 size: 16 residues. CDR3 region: CASSLGRADSYNEQFF. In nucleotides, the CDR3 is TGTGCTAGCAGCTTAGGTCGAGCGGACTCCTACAATGAGCAGTTCTTC.

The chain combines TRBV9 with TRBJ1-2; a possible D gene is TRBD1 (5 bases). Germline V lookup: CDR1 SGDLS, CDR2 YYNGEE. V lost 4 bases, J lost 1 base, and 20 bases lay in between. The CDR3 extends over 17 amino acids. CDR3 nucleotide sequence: TGTGCCAGCAGCCCCGGAACAGGTCAAGTCCTTAACTATGGCTACACCTTC. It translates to CASSPGTGQVLNYGYTF.

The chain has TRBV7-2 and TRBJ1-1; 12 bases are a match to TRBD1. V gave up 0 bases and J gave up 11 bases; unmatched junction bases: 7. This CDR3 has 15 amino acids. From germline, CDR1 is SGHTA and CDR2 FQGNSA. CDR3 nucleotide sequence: TGTGCCAGCAGCTTAGCGGGACAGGGGGCCTTGGGGGCTTTCTTT. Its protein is CASSLAGQGALGAFF.

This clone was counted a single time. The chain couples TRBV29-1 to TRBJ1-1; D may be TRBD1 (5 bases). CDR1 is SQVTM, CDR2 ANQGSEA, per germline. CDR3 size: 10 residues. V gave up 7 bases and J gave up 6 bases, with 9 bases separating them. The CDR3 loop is CSAQGPEAFF. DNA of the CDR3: TGCAGCGCCCAGGGACCTGAAGCTTTCTTT.